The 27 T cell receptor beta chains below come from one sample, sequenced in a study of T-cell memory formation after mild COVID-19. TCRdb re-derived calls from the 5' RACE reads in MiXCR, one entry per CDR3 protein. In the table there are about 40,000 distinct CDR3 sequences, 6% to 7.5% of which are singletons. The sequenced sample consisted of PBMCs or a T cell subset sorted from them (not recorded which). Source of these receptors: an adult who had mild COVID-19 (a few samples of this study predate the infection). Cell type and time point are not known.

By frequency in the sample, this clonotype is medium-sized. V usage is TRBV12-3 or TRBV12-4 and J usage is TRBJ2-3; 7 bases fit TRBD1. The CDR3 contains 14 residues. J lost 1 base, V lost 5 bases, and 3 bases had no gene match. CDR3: CASSLGQGTDTQYF. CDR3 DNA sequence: TGTGCCAGCAGTCTAGGACAGGGCACAGATACGCAGTATTTT.

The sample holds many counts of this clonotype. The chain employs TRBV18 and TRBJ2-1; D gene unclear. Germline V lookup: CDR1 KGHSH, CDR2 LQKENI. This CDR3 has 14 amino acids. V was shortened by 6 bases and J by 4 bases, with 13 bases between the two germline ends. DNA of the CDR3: TGTGCCAGCTCGCCATGGACGGGTTACAATGAGCAGTTCTTC. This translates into CASSPWTGYNEQFF.

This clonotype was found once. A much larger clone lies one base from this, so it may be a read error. CDR3 in amino acids: CASSPDLGRAYHEQFF. The CDR3 DNA reads TGTGCCAGCAGCCCGGATTTAGGGAGGGCCTACCATGAGCAGTTCTTC. The genes are TRBV3-1 and TRBJ2-1; 7 positions match TRBD2. The germline CDR1 and CDR2 sequences are LGHDT and YNNKEL (reference sequence). CDR3 length equals 16 residues.

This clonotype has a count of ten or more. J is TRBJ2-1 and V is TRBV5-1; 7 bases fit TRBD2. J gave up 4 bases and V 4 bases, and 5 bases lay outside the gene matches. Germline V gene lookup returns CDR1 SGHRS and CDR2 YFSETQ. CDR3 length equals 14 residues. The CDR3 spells CASSPGGVYNEQFF. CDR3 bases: TGCGCCAGCAGCCCGGGGGGAGTTTACAATGAGCAGTTCTTC.

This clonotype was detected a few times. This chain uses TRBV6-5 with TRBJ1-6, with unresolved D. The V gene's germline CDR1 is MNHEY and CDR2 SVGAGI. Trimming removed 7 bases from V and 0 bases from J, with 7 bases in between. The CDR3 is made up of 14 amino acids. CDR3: CASTQSSYNSPLHF. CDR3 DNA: TGTGCCAGCACCCAGAGCTCCTATAATTCACCCCTCCACTTT.

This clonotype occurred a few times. The CDR3 DNA sequence: TGTGCCAGCAGCTTAGCGGCAGGGTCTAACTATGGCTACACCTTC. Translating gives CASSLAAGSNYGYTF. The J gene is TRBJ1-2, the V gene TRBV7-2; D might be TRBD1 (5 bases). This CDR3 has 15 residues. Trimming stripped 0 bases from V and 0 bases from J, with 8 bases between. Germline loops: CDR1 SGHTA, CDR2 FQGNSA.

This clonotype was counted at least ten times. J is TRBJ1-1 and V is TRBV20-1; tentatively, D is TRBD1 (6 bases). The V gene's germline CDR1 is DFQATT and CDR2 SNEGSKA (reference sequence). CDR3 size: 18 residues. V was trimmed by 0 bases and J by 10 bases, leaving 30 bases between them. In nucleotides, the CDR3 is TGCAGTGCTAGAGACGCGTCCCTCCCCGGCAGGGGAGGATCCGGAGCTTTCTTT. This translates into CSARDASLPGRGGSGAFF.

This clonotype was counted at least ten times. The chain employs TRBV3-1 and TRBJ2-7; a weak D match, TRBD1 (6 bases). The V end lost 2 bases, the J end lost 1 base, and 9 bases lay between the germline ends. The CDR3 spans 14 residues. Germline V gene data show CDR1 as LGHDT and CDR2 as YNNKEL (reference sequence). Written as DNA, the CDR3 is TGTGCCAGCAGCCAACACAGGGAGTCCTACGAGCAGTACTTC. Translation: CASSQHRESYEQYF.

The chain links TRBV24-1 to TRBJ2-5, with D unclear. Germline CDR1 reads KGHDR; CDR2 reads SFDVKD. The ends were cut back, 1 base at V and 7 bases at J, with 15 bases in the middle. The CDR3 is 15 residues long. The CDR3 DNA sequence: TGTGCCACCAGTGATTTCGGTTTAGGGTCCGGGACCCAGTACTTC. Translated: CATSDFGLGSGTQYF.

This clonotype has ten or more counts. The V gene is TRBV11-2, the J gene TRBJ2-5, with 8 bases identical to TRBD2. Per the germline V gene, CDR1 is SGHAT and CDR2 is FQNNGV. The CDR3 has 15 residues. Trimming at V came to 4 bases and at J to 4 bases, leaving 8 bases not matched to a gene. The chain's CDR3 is CASSSNAGGPETQYF. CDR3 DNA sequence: TGTGCCAGCAGCTCAAATGCGGGGGGCCCAGAGACCCAGTACTTC.

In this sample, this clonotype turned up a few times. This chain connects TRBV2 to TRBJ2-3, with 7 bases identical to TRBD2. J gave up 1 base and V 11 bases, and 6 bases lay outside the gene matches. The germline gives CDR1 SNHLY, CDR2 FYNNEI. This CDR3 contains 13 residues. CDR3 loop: CAHVAGGTDTQYF. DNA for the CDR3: TGTGCCCACGTGGCGGGGGGCACAGATACGCAGTATTTT.

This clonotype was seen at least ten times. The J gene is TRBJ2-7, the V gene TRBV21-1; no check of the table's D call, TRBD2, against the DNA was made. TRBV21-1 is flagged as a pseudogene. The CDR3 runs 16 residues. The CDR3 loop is CASSKGSGLPAYEQYF. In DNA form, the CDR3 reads TGTGCCAGCAGCAAAGGATCCGGACTACCTGCGTACGAGCAGTACTTC.

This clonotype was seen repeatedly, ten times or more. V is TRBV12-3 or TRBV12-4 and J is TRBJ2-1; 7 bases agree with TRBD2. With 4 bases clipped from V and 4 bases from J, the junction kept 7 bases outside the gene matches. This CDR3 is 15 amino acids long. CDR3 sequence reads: CASSSWEGRYNEQFF. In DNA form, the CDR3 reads TGTGCCAGCAGTTCCTGGGAGGGTAGGTACAATGAGCAGTTCTTC.

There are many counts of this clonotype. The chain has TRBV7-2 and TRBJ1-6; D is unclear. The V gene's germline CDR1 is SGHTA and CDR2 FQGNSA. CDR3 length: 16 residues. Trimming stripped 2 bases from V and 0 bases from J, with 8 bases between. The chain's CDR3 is CASSLRQSSYNSPLHF. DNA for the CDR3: TGTGCCAGCAGCTTACGGCAGAGCTCCTATAATTCACCCCTCCACTTT.

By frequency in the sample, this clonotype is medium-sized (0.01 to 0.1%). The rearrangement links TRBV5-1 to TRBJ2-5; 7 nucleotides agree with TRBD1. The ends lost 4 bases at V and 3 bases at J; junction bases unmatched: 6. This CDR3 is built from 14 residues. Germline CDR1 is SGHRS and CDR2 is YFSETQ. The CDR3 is CASSRDGQEETQYF. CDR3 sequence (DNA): TGCGCCAGCAGCCGGGACGGACAGGAAGAGACCCAGTACTTC.

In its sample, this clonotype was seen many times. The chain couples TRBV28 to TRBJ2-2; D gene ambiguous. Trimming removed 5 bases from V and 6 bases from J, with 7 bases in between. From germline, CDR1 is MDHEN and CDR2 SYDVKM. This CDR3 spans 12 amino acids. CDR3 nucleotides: TGTGCCAGCAGTAGAAACTCCGGGGAGCTGTTTTTT. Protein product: CASSRNSGELFF.

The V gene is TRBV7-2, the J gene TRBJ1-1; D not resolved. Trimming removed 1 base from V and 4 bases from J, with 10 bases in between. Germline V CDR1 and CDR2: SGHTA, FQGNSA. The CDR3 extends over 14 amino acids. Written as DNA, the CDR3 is TGTGCCAGCAGCTTAGGCGGCGAGTCCACTGAAGCTTTCTTT. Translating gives CASSLGGESTEAFF.

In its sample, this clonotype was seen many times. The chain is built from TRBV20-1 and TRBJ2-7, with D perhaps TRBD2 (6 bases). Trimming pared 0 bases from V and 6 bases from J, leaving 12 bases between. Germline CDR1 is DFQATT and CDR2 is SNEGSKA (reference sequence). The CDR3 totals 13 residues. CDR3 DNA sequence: TGCAGTGCTAGAGATCCGCGGGACGGCGAGCAGTACTTC. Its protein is CSARDPRDGEQYF.

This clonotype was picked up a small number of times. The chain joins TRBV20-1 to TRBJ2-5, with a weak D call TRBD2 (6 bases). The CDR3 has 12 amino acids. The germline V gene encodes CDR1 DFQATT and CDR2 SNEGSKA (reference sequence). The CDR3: CRGQEGEETQYF. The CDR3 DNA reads TGCAGGGGCCAGGAGGGAGAGGAGACCCAGTACTTC.

CDR3 sequence reads: CATRTTGESGYTF. The CDR3 bases are TGTGCCACCAGGACGACAGGGGAAAGTGGCTACACCTTC. This chain joins TRBV24-1 and TRBJ1-2; 8 bases fit TRBD1. The germline V gene encodes CDR1 KGHDR and CDR2 SFDVKD. Trimming cost V 7 bases and J 7 bases; bases outside gene matches: 7. The CDR3 contains 13 residues.

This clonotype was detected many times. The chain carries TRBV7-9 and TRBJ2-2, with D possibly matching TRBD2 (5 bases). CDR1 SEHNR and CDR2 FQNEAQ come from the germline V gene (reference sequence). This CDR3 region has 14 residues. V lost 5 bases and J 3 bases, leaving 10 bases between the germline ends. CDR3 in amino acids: CASSPGLYTGELFF. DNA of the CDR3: TGTGCCAGCAGCCCCGGACTGTACACCGGGGAGCTGTTTTTT.

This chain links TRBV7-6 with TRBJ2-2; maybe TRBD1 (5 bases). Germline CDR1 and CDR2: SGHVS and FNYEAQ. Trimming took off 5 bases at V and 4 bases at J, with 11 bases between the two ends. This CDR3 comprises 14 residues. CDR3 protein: CASSVRQSTGELFF. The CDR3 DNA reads TGTGCCAGCAGCGTCCGACAGTCCACCGGGGAGCTGTTTTTT.

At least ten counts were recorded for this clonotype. The CDR3 DNA sequence: TGTGCCAGCAGCCAAGAAGCAGGGGGCTTCGACGGGGAGACCCAGTACTTC. This gives the protein CASSQEAGGFDGETQYF. The chain has TRBV3-1 and TRBJ2-5; 8 nucleotides line up with TRBD1. Unmatched junction bases numbered 11, after V lost 0 bases and J lost 5 bases. The CDR3 is 17 amino acids. Per germline, CDR1 LGHDT and CDR2 YNNKEL (reference sequence).

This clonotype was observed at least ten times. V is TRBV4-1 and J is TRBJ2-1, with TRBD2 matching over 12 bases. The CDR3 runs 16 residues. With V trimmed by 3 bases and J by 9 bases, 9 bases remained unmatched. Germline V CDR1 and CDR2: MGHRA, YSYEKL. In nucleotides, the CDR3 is TGCGCCAGCAGCCAGATCCGGACTAGCGGGGCCCCTGAGCAGTTCTTC. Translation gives CASSQIRTSGAPEQFF.

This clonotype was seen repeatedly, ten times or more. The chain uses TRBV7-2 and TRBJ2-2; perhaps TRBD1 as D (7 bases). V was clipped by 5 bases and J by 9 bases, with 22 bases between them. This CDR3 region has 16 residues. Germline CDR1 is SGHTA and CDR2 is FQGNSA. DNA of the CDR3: TGTGCCAGCAGCCACCGACAGGGAGGAAAAATCCGGGAGCTGTTTTTT. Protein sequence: CASSHRQGGKIRELFF.

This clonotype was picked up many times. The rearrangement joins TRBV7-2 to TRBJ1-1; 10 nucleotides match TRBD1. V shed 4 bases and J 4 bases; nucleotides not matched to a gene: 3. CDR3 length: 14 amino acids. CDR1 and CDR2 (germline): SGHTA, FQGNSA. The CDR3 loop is CASSSTGGFTEAFF. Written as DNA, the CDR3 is TGTGCCAGCAGCTCGACAGGGGGCTTCACTGAAGCTTTCTTT.

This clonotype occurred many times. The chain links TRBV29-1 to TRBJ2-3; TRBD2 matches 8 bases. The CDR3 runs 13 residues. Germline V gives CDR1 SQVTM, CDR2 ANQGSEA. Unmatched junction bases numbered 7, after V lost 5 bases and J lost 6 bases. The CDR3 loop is CSVFPAGVDTQYF. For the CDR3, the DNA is TGCAGCGTTTTTCCAGCGGGGGTGGATACGCAGTATTTT.